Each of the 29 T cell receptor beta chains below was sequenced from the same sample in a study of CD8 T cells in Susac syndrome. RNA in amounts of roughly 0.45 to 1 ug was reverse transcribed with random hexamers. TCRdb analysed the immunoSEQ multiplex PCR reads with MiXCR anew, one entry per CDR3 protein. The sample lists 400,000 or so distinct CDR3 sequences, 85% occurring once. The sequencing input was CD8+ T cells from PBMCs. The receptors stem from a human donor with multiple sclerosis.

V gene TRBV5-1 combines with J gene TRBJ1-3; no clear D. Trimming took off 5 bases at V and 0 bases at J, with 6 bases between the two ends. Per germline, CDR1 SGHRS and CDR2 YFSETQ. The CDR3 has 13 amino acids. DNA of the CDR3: TGCGCCAGCAGGGACCTCTCTGGAAACACCATATATTTT. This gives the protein CASRDLSGNTIYF.

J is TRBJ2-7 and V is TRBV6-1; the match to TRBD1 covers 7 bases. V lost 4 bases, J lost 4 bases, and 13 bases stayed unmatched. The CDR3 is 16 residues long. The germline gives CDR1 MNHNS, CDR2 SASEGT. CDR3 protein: CASSVRVLQGNYEQYF. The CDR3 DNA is TGTGCCAGCAGTGTAAGAGTCCTACAGGGGAATTACGAGCAGTACTTC.

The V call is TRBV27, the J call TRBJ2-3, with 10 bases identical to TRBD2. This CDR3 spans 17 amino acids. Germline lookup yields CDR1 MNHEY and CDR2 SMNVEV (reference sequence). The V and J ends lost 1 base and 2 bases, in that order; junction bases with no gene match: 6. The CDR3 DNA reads TGTGCCAGCAGTTTATTAGCGGGAGGACTCTCCACAGATACGCAGTATTTT. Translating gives CASSLLAGGLSTDTQYF.

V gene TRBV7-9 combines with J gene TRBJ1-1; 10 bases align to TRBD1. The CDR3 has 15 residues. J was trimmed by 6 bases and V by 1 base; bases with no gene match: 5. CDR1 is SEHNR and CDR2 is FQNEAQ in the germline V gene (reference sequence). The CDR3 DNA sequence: TGTGCCAGCAGCTTAGTCGGACAGGGGGTAGCTGAAGCTTTCTTT. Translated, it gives CASSLVGQGVAEAFF.

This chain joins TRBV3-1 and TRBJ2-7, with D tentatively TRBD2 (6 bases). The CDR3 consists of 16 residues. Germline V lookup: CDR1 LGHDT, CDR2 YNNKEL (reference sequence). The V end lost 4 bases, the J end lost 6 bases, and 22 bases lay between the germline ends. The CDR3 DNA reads TGTGCCAGCAGCCCCGCAGGAGGGCTAATCTCCGCCGAGCAGTACTTC. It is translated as CASSPAGGLISAEQYF.

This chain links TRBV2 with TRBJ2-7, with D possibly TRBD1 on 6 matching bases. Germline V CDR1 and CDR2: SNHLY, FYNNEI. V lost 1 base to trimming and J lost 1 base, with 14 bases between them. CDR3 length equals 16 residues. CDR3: CASSEGQAGYSYEQYF. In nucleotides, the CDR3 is TGTGCCAGCAGTGAAGGACAGGCTGGTTATTCCTACGAGCAGTACTTC.

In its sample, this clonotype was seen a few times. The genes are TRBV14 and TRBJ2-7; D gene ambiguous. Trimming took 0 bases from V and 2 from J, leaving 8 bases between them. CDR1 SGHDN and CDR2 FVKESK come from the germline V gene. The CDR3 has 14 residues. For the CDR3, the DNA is TGTGCCAGCAGCCAAGAGGCCGGCCCCTACGAGCAGTACTTC. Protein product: CASSQEAGPYEQYF. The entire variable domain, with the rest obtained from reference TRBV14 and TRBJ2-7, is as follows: EAGVTQFPSHSVIEKGQTVTLRCDPISGHDNLYWYRRVMGKEIKFLLHFVKESKQDESGMPNNRFLAERTGGTYSTLKVQPAELEDSGVYFCASSQEAGPYEQYFGPGTRLTVT.

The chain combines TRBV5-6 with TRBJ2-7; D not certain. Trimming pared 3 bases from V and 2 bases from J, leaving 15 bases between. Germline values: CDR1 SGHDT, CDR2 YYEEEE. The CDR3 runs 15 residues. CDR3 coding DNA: TGTGCCAGCAGCTCGGAGACCTTCGACCCCTACGAGCAGTACTTC. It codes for CASSSETFDPYEQYF. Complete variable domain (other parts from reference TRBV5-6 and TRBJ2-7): DAGVTQSPTHLIKTRGQQVTLRCSPKSGHDTVSWYQQALGQGPQFIFQYYEEEERQRGNFPDRFSGHQFPNYSSELNVNALLLGDSALYLCASSSETFDPYEQYFGPGTRLTVT.

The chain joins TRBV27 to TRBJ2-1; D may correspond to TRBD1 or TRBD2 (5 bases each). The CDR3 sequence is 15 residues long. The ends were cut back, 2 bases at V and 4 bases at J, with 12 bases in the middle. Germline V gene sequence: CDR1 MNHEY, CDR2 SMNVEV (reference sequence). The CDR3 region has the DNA TGTGCCAGCAGTTTAGGGGACGCCATATACAATGAGCAGTTCTTC. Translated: CASSLGDAIYNEQFF.

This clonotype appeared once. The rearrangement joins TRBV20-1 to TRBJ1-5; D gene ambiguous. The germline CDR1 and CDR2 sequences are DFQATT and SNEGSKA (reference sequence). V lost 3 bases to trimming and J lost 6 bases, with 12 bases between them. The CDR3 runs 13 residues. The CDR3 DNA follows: TGCAGTGCTAGGGAGGAAATGGGTCAGCCCCAGCATTTT. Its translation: CSAREEMGQPQHF.

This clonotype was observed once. In DNA form, the CDR3 reads TGCGCCAGCAGCCAAGATGGGCCGAGGAACACTGAAGCTTTCTTT. Residues: CASSQDGPRNTEAFF. The chain uses TRBV4-1 and TRBJ1-1, with D unclear. CDR3 length: 15 amino acids. CDR1 and CDR2 from the germline V gene are MGHRA and YSYEKL. The V and J ends lost 0 bases and 1 base respectively, with 9 bases between them.

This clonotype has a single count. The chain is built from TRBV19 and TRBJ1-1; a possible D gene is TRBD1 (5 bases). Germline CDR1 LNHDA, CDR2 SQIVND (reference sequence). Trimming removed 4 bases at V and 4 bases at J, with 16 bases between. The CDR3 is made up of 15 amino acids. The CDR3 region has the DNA TGTGCCAGTAGTACCGCGACAGAGCACACCACTGAAGCTTTCTTT. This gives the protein CASSTATEHTTEAFF.

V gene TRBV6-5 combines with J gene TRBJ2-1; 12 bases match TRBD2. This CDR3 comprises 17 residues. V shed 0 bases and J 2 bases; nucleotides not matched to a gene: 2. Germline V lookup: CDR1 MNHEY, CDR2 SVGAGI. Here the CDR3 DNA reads TGTGCCAGCAGTTACTCCGGACTAGCGGGAACCTACAATGAGCAGTTCTTC. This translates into CASSYSGLAGTYNEQFF.

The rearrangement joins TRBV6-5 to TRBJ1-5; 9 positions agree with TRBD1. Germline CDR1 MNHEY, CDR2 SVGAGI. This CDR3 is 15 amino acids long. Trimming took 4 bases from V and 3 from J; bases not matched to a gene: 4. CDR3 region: CASSLGQGNNQPQHF. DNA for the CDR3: TGTGCCAGCAGTTTGGGACAGGGAAACAATCAGCCCCAGCATTTT.

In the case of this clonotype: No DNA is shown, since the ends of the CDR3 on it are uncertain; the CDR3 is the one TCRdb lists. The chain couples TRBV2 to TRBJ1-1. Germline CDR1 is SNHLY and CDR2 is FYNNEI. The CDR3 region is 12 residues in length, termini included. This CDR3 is CARLSLDTEAFF.

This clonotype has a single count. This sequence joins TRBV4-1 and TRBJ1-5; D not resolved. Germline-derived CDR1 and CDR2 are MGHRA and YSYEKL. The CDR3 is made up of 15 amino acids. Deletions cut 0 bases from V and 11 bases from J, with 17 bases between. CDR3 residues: CASSQEGQTPTSQHF. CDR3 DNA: TGCGCCAGCAGCCAAGAAGGGCAGACCCCTACTTCCCAGCATTTT.

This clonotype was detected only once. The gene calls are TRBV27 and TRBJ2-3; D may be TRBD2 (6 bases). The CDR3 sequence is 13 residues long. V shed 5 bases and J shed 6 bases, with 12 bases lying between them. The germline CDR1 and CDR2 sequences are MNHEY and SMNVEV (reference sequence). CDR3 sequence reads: CASSVHLADTQYF. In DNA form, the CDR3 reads TGTGCCAGCAGTGTACATCTAGCGGATACGCAGTATTTT.

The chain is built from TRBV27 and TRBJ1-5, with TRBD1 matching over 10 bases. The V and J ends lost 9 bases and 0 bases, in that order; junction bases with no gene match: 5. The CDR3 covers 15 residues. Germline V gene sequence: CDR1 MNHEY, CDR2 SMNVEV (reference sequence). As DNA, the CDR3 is TGTGCCAGTAGGGACAGGGGTTATAGCAATCAGCCCCAGCATTTT. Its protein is CASRDRGYSNQPQHF.

The CDR3 DNA reads TGTGCCAGCAGCTTAGGAATAGGCGGTGAAGCTTTCTTT. Amino acids: CASSLGIGGEAFF. The V gene is TRBV11-3, the J gene TRBJ1-1; D not resolved. The CDR3 is made up of 13 amino acids. The ends were cut back, 1 base at V and 7 bases at J, with 10 bases in the middle. Germline V gene data show CDR1 as SGHNT and CDR2 as YENEEA.

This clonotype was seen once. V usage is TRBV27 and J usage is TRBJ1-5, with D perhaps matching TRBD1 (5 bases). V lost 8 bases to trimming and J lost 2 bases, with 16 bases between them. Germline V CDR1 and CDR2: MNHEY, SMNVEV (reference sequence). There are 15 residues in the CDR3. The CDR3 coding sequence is TGTGCCAGCGGACCGCAGGGTCACGGCAATCAGCCCCAGCATTTT. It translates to CASGPQGHGNQPQHF.

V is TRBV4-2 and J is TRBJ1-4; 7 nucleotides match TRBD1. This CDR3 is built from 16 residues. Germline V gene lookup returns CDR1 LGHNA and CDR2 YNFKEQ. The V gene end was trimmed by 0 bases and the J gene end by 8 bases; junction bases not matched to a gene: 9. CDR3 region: CASSQDLGDSREKLFF. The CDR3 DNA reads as TGTGCCAGCAGCCAAGATTTGGGGGACAGCAGAGAAAAACTGTTTTTT.

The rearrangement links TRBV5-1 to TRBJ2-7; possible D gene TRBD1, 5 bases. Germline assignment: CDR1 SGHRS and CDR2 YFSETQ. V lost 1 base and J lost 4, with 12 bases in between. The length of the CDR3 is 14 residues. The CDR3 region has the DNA TGCGCCAGCAGCTTGCAATCGGACACTTACGAGCAGTACTTC. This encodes CASSLQSDTYEQYF.

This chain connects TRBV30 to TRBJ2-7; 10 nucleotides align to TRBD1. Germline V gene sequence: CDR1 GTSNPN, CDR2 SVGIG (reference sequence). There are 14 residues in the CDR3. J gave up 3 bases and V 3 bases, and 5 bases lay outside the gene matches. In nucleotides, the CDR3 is TGTGCCTGGAGGGCCGGGACAGGGGACTACGAGCAGTACTTC. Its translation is CAWRAGTGDYEQYF.

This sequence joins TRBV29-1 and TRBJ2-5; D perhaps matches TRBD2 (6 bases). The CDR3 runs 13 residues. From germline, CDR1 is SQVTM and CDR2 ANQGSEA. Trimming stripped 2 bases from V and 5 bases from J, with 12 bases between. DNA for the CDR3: TGCAGCGTTGAATCGGGAGACTACGAGACCCAGTACTTC. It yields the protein CSVESGDYETQYF.

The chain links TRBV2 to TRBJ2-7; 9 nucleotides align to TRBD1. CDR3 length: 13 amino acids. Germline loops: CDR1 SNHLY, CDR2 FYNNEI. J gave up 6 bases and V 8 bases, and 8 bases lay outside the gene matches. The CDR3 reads CASGDRVHTEQYF. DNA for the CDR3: TGTGCCAGCGGGGACAGGGTACATACCGAGCAGTACTTC.

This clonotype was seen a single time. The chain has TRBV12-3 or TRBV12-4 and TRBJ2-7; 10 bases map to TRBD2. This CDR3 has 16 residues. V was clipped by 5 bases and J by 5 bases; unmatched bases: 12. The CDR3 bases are TGTGCCAGCAGTCTTACTATTAGCGGGAGGAATAACGAGCAGTACTTC. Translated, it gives CASSLTISGRNNEQYF.

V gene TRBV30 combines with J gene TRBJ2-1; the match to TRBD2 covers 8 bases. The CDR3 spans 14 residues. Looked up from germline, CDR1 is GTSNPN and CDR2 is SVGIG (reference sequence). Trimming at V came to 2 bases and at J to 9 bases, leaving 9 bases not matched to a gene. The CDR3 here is CAWSPSGPEGEQFF. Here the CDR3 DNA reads TGTGCCTGGAGTCCTAGCGGGCCCGAGGGTGAGCAGTTCTTC.

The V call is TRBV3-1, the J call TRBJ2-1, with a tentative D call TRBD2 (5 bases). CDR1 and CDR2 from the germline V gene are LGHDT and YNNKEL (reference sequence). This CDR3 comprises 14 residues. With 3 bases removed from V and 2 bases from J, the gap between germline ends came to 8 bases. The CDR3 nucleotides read TGTGCCAGCAGCCAGAGAGGGCCCTACAATGAGCAGTTCTTC. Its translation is CASSQRGPYNEQFF.

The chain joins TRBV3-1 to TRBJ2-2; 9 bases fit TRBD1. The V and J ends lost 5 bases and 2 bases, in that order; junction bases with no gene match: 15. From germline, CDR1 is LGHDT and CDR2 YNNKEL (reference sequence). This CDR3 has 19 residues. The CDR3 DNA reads TGTGCCAGCAGCGACCCTCCTCCCGGGACAGGGTCCAACACCGGGGAGCTGTTTTTT. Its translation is CASSDPPPGTGSNTGELFF.